A single sample is the source of the 20 T cell receptor beta chains below, sequenced in a study of T cell responses to AZD1222 COVID-19 vaccine (dated by TCRdb to the early 2020s). The time point label, read with the paper, signifies: about 28 days (+/-7) after the second vaccine dose. The receptor library was made with the immunoSEQ multiplex PCR assay. Here the immuneACCESS table is served through TCRdb, limited to in-frame sequences with V and J called. Missing clones are a known gap in these copies; in checked studies unresolved V genes cover under half, and the rest lacks a known reason. The sample table shows 250,000 to 300,000 clones, and around 93% are seen once. The ten top clones hold 0.55% of the sample. The sample here was peripheral blood, taken 28 days after the second AZD1222 dose. These receptors were collected from an adult who received the AZD1222 COVID-19 vaccine.

The chain has TRBV5-4 and TRBJ2-7, with D unresolved. Per germline, CDR1 SGHNT and CDR2 YYREEE (reference sequence). V lost 3 bases to trimming and J lost 0 bases, with 10 bases between them. The CDR3 is 14 residues long. CDR3: CASSSTFPSYEQYF. The CDR3 nucleotides are TGTGCCAGCAGCTCGACTTTTCCCTCCTACGAGCAGTACTTC.

The chain combines TRBV19 with TRBJ2-3; D gene unclear. Germline V lookup: CDR1 LNHDA, CDR2 SQIVND (reference sequence). The V and J ends lost 1 base and 1 base respectively, with 3 bases between them. The CDR3 sequence is 13 residues long. This chain's CDR3 is CASSIAGTDTQYF. CDR3 sequence (DNA): TGTGCCAGTAGTATAGCAGGCACAGATACGCAGTATTTT. Based on the CDR3 plus reference TRBV19 and TRBJ2-3, the full variable domain is DGGITQSPKYLFRKEGQNVTLSCEQNLNHDAMYWYRQDPGQGLRLIYYSQIVNDFQKGDIAEGYSVSREKKESFPLTVTSAQKNPTAFYLCASSIAGTDTQYFGPGTRLTVL.

On this clone itself: Different DNA sequences within this sample yield the same CDR3. The chain uses TRBV12-3 or TRBV12-4 and TRBJ1-2; possibly TRBD1 for D (5 bases). Trimming removed 5 bases from V and 2 bases from J, with 9 bases in between. The CDR3 length is 13 residues. In DNA, the CDR3 is TGTGCCAGCAGTCTGGGGGGAAACTATGGCTACACCTTC. Residues: CASSLGGNYGYTF.

The chain employs TRBV9 and TRBJ2-1, with 9 bases that match TRBD1. This CDR3 region has 16 residues. The germline V gene has CDR1 SGDLS and CDR2 YYNGEE. V shed 4 bases, J shed 5 bases, and the junction held 10 bases outside the gene matches. CDR3 in amino acids: CASSRAGDRVNNEQFF. The CDR3 DNA is TGTGCCAGCAGCCGGGCAGGGGACAGGGTGAACAATGAGCAGTTCTTC. The variable domain in full, with the rest retrieved from reference TRBV9 and TRBJ2-1, is DSGVTQTPKHLITATGQRVTLRCSPRSGDLSVYWYQQSLDQGLQFLIQYYNGEERAKGNILERFSAQQFPDLHSELNLSSLELGDSALYFCASSRAGDRVNNEQFFGPGTRLTVL.

This clone was counted a single time. The V and J genes are TRBV11-2 and TRBJ1-5; a weak D match, TRBD1 (6 bases). Trimming removed 10 bases at V and 5 bases at J, with 15 bases between. CDR1 SGHAT and CDR2 FQNNGV come from the germline V gene. The CDR3 extends over 13 amino acids. For the CDR3, the DNA is TGTGCCACCTCGCGGGGGCCCGATCAGCCCCAGCATTTT. Translation gives CATSRGPDQPQHF.

The chain employs TRBV12-1 and TRBJ1-1; the table's D call of TRBD1 was not tested on the DNA. TRBV12-1 constitutes a pseudogene. This CDR3 comprises 15 residues. Here the CDR3 reads CASSFGQVENTEAFF. In nucleotides, the CDR3 is TGTGCCAGCAGCTTCGGACAGGTGGAGAACACTGAAGCTTTCTTT.

The V gene is TRBV28, the J gene TRBJ1-6; 9 bases fit TRBD1. Trimming cost V 6 bases and J 9 bases; bases outside gene matches: 6. The length of the CDR3 is 14 residues. Germline V gene data show CDR1 as MDHEN and CDR2 as SYDVKM. The CDR3 coding sequence is TGTGCCAGCAGGCCGGGACAGGGAGGTTCACCCCTCCACTTT. Translating gives CASRPGQGGSPLHF.

The chain combines TRBV3-1 (or the pseudogene TRBV3-2) with TRBJ2-7; D may be TRBD1 (6 bases). The germline V gene has CDR1 LGHDT and CDR2 YNNKEL (reference sequence). The CDR3 spans 16 residues. V dropped 2 bases and J dropped 5 bases, with 19 bases sitting between them. CDR3 amino acids: CASSQLFTGSIDEQYF. DNA of the CDR3: TGTGCCAGCAGCCAACTCTTTACAGGGAGTATCGACGAGCAGTACTTC.

The chain has TRBV27 and TRBJ1-5, with a tentative D call TRBD1 (6 bases). V was trimmed by 6 bases and J by 1 base, leaving 10 bases between them. This CDR3 is 14 amino acids long. Germline V gene data show CDR1 as MNHEY and CDR2 as SMNVEV (reference sequence). CDR3 in amino acids: CASRFRGSNQPQHF. CDR3 in DNA: TGTGCCAGCAGATTCAGGGGAAGCAATCAGCCCCAGCATTTT.

The V call is TRBV18, the J call TRBJ2-3; D remains unclear. The V gene's germline CDR1 is KGHSH and CDR2 LQKENI. CDR3 length: 12 amino acids. V shed 5 bases and J shed 6 bases, with 9 bases lying between them. DNA of the CDR3: TGTGCCAGCTCAGCGTGGTTGGATACGCAGTATTTT. It translates to CASSAWLDTQYF.

A single count supports this clone. This chain connects TRBV24-1 to TRBJ2-1; D is undetermined. The CDR3 totals 14 residues. Germline loops: CDR1 KGHDR, CDR2 SFDVKD. V was cut by 6 bases and J by 4 bases, with 12 bases left in between. CDR3 loop: CATSSAVLYNEQFF. The DNA of the CDR3 is TGTGCCACCAGTTCCGCCGTGCTTTACAATGAGCAGTTCTTC.

J is TRBJ2-7 and V is TRBV12-3 or TRBV12-4; TRBD1 matches 7 bases. The V segment lost 5 bases and the J segment 0 bases; nucleotides outside the gene matches: 1. This CDR3 has 13 amino acids. The CDR3 loop reads CASSAGGSYEQYF. The CDR3 DNA sequence: TGTGCCAGCAGTGCAGGGGGCTCCTACGAGCAGTACTTC.

The rearrangement uses TRBV27 and TRBJ1-2, with unresolved D. Germline V gene lookup returns CDR1 MNHEY and CDR2 SMNVEV (reference sequence). V lost 6 bases and J 3 bases, leaving 8 bases between the germline ends. CDR3 length: 12 amino acids. CDR3 region: CASRRSDYGYTF. CDR3 coding DNA: TGTGCCAGCAGACGTAGTGACTATGGCTACACCTTC.

This chain joins TRBV2 and TRBJ2-5; D not certain. Trimming removed 3 bases at V and 1 base at J, with 6 bases between. The CDR3 runs to 13 residues. Germline V gives CDR1 SNHLY, CDR2 FYNNEI. The CDR3 is CASSEQVQETQYF. In DNA form, the CDR3 reads TGTGCCAGCAGTGAGCAGGTCCAAGAGACCCAGTACTTC.

This clone was counted once. The chain uses TRBV19 and TRBJ1-1; D is unclear. The germline CDR1 and CDR2 sequences are LNHDA and SQIVND (reference sequence). Trimming removed 5 bases at V and 10 bases at J, with 14 bases between. The CDR3 contains 12 residues. For the CDR3, the DNA is TGTGCCAGTAGTGGCCGGGTTTATAGAGCTTTCTTT. Protein sequence: CASSGRVYRAFF.

The chain couples TRBV27 to TRBJ2-2; 7 bases map to TRBD2. With V trimmed by 0 bases and J by 7 bases, 5 bases remained unmatched. From germline, CDR1 is MNHEY and CDR2 SMNVEV (reference sequence). CDR3 length: 15 amino acids. The DNA for the CDR3 is TGTGCCAGCAGTTTATCGGGGAGGGTCGACGGGGAGCTGTTTTTT. Protein product: CASSLSGRVDGELFF.

The chain links TRBV7-7 to TRBJ2-1; 7 nucleotides align to TRBD1. Germline V gene data show CDR1 as SSHAT and CDR2 as FNYEAQ (reference sequence). The CDR3 loop spans 16 amino acids. J lost 2 bases, V lost 5 bases, and 9 bases had no gene match. The CDR3 sequence: CASSRSGTVAYNEQFF. Here the CDR3 DNA reads TGTGCCAGCAGCCGATCCGGGACAGTTGCCTACAATGAGCAGTTCTTC.

The chain couples TRBV6-5 to TRBJ1-2, with 9 nucleotides matching TRBD1. CDR1 MNHEY and CDR2 SVGAGI come from the germline V gene. The CDR3 is 13 residues long. V lost 4 bases, J lost 8 bases, and 5 bases stayed unmatched. The CDR3 coding sequence is TGTGCCAGCAGTTGGGACAGGGAACGCGGCTACACCTTC. Its translation is CASSWDRERGYTF.

The J gene is TRBJ2-3, the V gene TRBV5-4; D call uncertain. Per the germline V gene, CDR1 is SGHNT and CDR2 is YYREEE (reference sequence). Trimming cost V 7 bases and J 3 bases, with 9 bases left between them. This CDR3 is 12 amino acids long. Here the CDR3 reads CASSVETDTQYF. The CDR3 nucleotides read TGTGCCAGCTCGGTCGAGACAGATACGCAGTATTTT.

The chain recombines TRBV2 with TRBJ2-1; no clear D. The length of the CDR3 is 12 residues. In germline, CDR1 is SNHLY, CDR2 FYNNEI. V was pared by 6 bases and J by 8 bases, with 11 bases between. This CDR3 is CASRLLGDEQFF. The CDR3 DNA is TGTGCCAGCAGGCTTCTTGGGGATGAGCAGTTCTTC.